A selection of T cell receptor beta chains follows, all from one sample in a study of blood T cell repertoires in COVID-19. Sequencing was performed with immunoSEQ multiplex PCR; in TCRdb, only in-frame clones are kept and a portion is missing. Of 180,000 or so clones in the sample, around four fifths were seen once. The sequenced material came from PBMCs or T cells enriched from blood (not recorded which). Receptors were obtained from a woman aged 45 to 65 who had recovered from COVID-19. Both conserved end residues are part of each CDR3.

TRBJ2-2 | TRBV7-2 | CASSLEQGRGELFF
TRBJ2-2 | TRBV12-3/TRBV12-4 | CASSPGYTGELFF
TRBJ1-4 | TRBV2 | CASQIAPTNEKLFF
TRBJ2-5 | TRBV30 | CAWTHRAVGAQYF
TRBJ2-1 | TRBV5-8 | CASSLGQAPYNEQFF
TRBJ2-3 | TRBV10-3 | CATGSSSHGDTQYF
TRBJ1-5 | TRBV2 | CASSDRQVYVNQPQHF
TRBJ1-6 | TRBV5-1 | CASSLVVTGGSSYNSPLHF
TRBJ2-4 | TRBV4-1 | CASSQPAAKNIQYF
TRBJ2-3 | TRBV10-3 | CAISESTPGGFEDTQYF
TRBJ2-5 | TRBV5-1 | CASSLASVGETQYF
TRBJ1-6 | TRBV28 | CASSLPQSPLHF
TRBJ2-1 | TRBV2 | CASSDPGTYNEQFF
TRBJ1-3 | TRBV28 | CASSFRRSAGGNTIYF
TRBJ1-2 | TRBV3-1/TRBV3-2 | CASSQAAFRDRGYTF
TRBJ2-1 | TRBV5-8 | CASSLRTSGSSSYNEQFF
TRBJ1-6 | TRBV30 | CAGGAVENSPLHF